The clone carrying this T cell receptor (beta chain) was observed many times. Antigen unknown. This entry comes from a study of molecular identifiers for immune sequencing clone quantification. Study overall: In replicates, RNA from about 20,000 or 100,000 naive CD8 cells was split five ways, four sequenced. Broader study findings: The share of molecules held by clones above 20 RNA copies was over 98% in effector cells and under 1% in naive cells. Single-cell amounts of spiked Jurkat TCR RNA were reportedly detectable among about 960,000 naive cells.

TCRdb used MiXCR to reprocess the PCR reads, holding one entry per CDR3 protein. In the table there are about half a million distinct CDR3 sequences, around 23% of which are singletons. The CDR3 totals 14 residues. Germline lookup yields CDR1 SGDLS and CDR2 YYNGEE. V lost 3 bases, J lost 0 bases, and 7 bases lay in between. The sequence derives from a human donor in good health. Some libraries in this study had Jurkat cell RNA spiked in. V gene TRBV9 combines with J gene TRBJ2-4; D might be TRBD1 (5 bases). Sequencing input: naive CD8+ T cells from blood, with Jurkat cell RNA spiked in. The subset is: FACS-sorted CD8+CD4-CCR7+CD45RA+ naive T cells. This chain's CDR3 is CASSGREAKNIQYF. CDR3 bases: TGTGCCAGCAGCGGCAGGGAAGCCAAAAACATTCAGTACTTC.